This TCR beta chain was captured by sequencing in a study of blood T cells in healthy people across ages. With V trimmed by 5 bases and J by 4 bases, 10 bases remained unmatched. This CDR3 has 15 amino acids. A J-beta primer mix and a sample-barcoded 5' primer were used in a second PCR of about 6 to 12 cycles. TCRdb itself ran the 5' RACE reads through MiXCR, one entry per CDR3 protein. The sample records some 930,000 distinct CDR3 sequences, almost 30% being singletons. The table lists this clonotype with many counts. This sample was shared with a second study, whose subject was T cells of mothers and their children. This second study says: The search for persistent microchimeric T cell clones detected none.

Sequenced: blood. The chain combines TRBV12-3 or TRBV12-4 with TRBJ1-2; 7 bases are a match to TRBD1. The TCR was taken from a woman in her forties in good health. As DNA, the CDR3 is TGTGCCAGCAGTGGACAAAGACAGGGCCTCTATGGCTACACCTTC. It is translated as CASSGQRQGLYGYTF.